This TCR beta chain appears in the sequencing data of a study of blood T cell repertoires in COVID-19 (dated by TCRdb to the early 2020s). Turning to the overall study: The collaborator samples originated in the United States, Italy and Spain and spanned the acute and convalescent phases of COVID-19. The prospective study material was composed of cDNA or gDNA derived from T cells, B-cell-depleted T cells, or PBMCs. The dataset comprised deeply sampled blood TCRbeta repertoires from subjects exposed to, actively infected with, or recovered from COVID-19. The repertoires were made available in a free public database intended to serve as a resource for research on the immune response to SARS-CoV-2. Samples came from the ongoing ImmuneRACE study (first 160 participants) plus 1,254 subjects from 6 global collaborators. Sample metadata almost always included a de-identified subject ID, COVID-19 status, age in years and sex. Where available, HLA class I and class II types were obtained from metadata supplied by the sample provider rather than from assay-based typing. General conclusions and limits of the study: The quantity of clinical and demographic metadata differed by source and by participant and was supplied without curation.

V is cut by 4 bases and J by 2 bases, and the space between the germline ends is 8 bases. Including cysteine and phenylalanine, the CDR3 has 13 amino acids. The sequence is cut down to CDR3 DNA, 39 bases in frame from base 1. Based on the germline V gene (reference sequence), the CDR1 and CDR2 sequences are GTSNPN and SVGIG. As regards this clone: Its antigen remains undetermined. No base-level quality is on record; no much larger clone is a single base apart.

The immunoSEQ Assay, a bias-controlled multiplex PCR, was used to amplify TCRbeta CDR3 regions from genomic DNA. In the original analysis: The number of nucleated cells in each sample was estimated from the amplification of reference gene primers within the assay. Sequence reads were collapsed and filtered to measure the absolute abundance of every unique TCRbeta CDR3 rearrangement. For each sample, productive Simpson clonality was calculated as the square root of Simpson's diversity index over productive rearrangements. Imported from immuneACCESS, the table was reduced by TCRdb to in-frame sequences with V and J called. These copies leave out some clones; in studies compared against another copy, an unresolved V gene accounts for under half, and the cause of the remainder is not known. V and J calls and clone size are as listed in that table; D and trimming were resolved from the DNA. The sample table shows around 60,000 clones, and roughly 77% are seen once. More than 12% of the sample is held by the ten biggest clonotypes.

Each collaborating institution followed its own protocols to collect whole blood in K2EDTA tubes. For TCRbeta analysis, collaborators shipped samples in one of three forms: frozen whole blood, isolated PBMCs, or DNA extracted from either of those sample types. Sequenced material: peripheral blood. This clonotype was sampled from a man aged 80 or over with acute or convalescent COVID-19. The rearrangement combines TRBV30 with TRBJ1-4; the D gene is possibly TRBD1, with 6 bases matching. The DNA is as follows: TGTGCCTGGACCGGACAGACTAATGAAAAACTGTTTTTT. Translated, this gives CAWTGQTNEKLFF.